Listed here are 10 T cell receptor beta chains from one sample, sequenced in a study of cytomegalovirus exposure and HLA in healthy donors. With 60 Vbeta and 13 Jbeta primers, the PCR was carried out. Only in-frame clones appear in the TCRdb table, and some are missing; sequencing was by immunoSEQ multiplex PCR. The repertoire holds around 140,000 clones, with around 72% as singletons. Source material: PBMCs. These receptors were obtained from a woman between 18 and 29 years old in good health and CMV-seronegative.

V gene TRBV7-2 combines with J gene TRBJ2-7, with 8 bases aligning to TRBD2. The CDR3 length is 15 residues. Germline CDR1 is SGHTA and CDR2 is FQGNSA. Trimming at V came to 4 bases and at J to 6 bases, leaving 11 bases not matched to a gene. This CDR3 reads CASSSMGLVVSEQYF. CDR3 DNA: TGTGCCAGCAGCTCGATGGGACTAGTCGTCTCCGAGCAGTACTTC. Based on the CDR3 plus reference TRBV7-2 and TRBJ2-7, the full variable domain is GAGVSQSPSNKVTEKGKDVELRCDPISGHTALYWYRQSLGQGLEFLIYFQGNSAPDKSGLPSDRFSAERTGGSVSTLTIQRTQQEDSAVYLCASSSMGLVVSEQYFGPGTRLTVT.

This clone was seen just once. The gene calls are TRBV5-1 and TRBJ2-1; D is uncertain. The germline V and J ends were trimmed by 2 bases and 5 bases, with 14 bases remaining between them. This CDR3 comprises 15 residues. Germline CDR1 reads SGHRS; CDR2 reads YFSETQ. CDR3 sequence reads: CASSFRDPGDNEQFF. CDR3 in DNA: TGCGCCAGCAGCTTTCGAGACCCGGGTGACAATGAGCAGTTCTTC.

The rearrangement uses TRBV30 and TRBJ1-1; 7 nucleotides agree with TRBD1. The trim removed 4 bases at V and 0 bases at J, leaving 8 bases unmatched. Germline V lookup: CDR1 GTSNPN, CDR2 SVGIG (reference sequence). The CDR3 loop spans 15 amino acids. DNA of the CDR3: TGTGCCTGGAAGAGGAGGGGGCTCGTGAACACTGAAGCTTTCTTT. Translated: CAWKRRGLVNTEAFF.

V is TRBV2 and J is TRBJ2-7; possibly TRBD2 for D (6 bases). Germline CDR1 and CDR2: SNHLY and FYNNEI. V lost 1 base, J lost 2 bases, and 12 bases lay in between. The CDR3 extends over 15 amino acids. The CDR3 sequence: CASSEEGSGPYEQYF. The CDR3 bases are TGTGCCAGCAGTGAAGAAGGTAGCGGCCCCTACGAGCAGTACTTC.

The V and J genes are TRBV5-6 and TRBJ1-1; 7 nucleotides agree with TRBD1. This CDR3 has 14 amino acids. V gave up 2 bases and J gave up 9 bases; unmatched junction bases: 10. Germline CDR1 and CDR2: SGHDT and YYEEEE. CDR3 DNA: TGTGCCAGCAGCTTCCTTGGACAGGACGCGAAAGCTTTCTTT. It codes for CASSFLGQDAKAFF. The entire variable domain, with the rest obtained from reference TRBV5-6 and TRBJ1-1, is as follows: DAGVTQSPTHLIKTRGQQVTLRCSPKSGHDTVSWYQQALGQGPQFIFQYYEEEERQRGNFPDRFSGHQFPNYSSELNVNALLLGDSALYLCASSFLGQDAKAFFGQGTRLTVV.

The rearrangement uses TRBV30 and TRBJ1-4; 7 positions agree with TRBD1. CDR1 and CDR2 (germline): GTSNPN, SVGIG (reference sequence). The CDR3 contains 14 residues. V was clipped by 2 bases and J by 7 bases; unmatched bases: 7. The CDR3 region has the DNA TGTGCCTGGAGTAAAGGGGGCGAGGGTGAAAAACTGTTTTTT. Translating gives CAWSKGGEGEKLFF.

The J gene is TRBJ1-5, the V gene TRBV2, with D possibly matching TRBD1 (5 bases). V was clipped by 11 bases and J by 4 bases, with 15 bases between them. The CDR3 has 13 residues. Germline assignment: CDR1 SNHLY and CDR2 FYNNEI. CDR3 protein: CAGSRDYNQPQHF. CDR3 coding DNA: TGTGCCGGTAGCCGGGACTATAATCAGCCCCAGCATTTT.

The chain carries TRBV6-1 and TRBJ2-7, with 10 positions matching TRBD2. V dropped 5 bases and J dropped 4; count of bases not matched to a gene: 2. This CDR3 region has 13 residues. Germline V lookup: CDR1 MNHNS, CDR2 SASEGT. CDR3 DNA: TGTGCCAGCAGTCTAGCGGGAGCATACGAGCAGTACTTC. It encodes CASSLAGAYEQYF.

This chain joins TRBV5-1 and TRBJ2-1, with 8 bases matching TRBD2. The V segment lost 1 base and the J segment 2 bases; nucleotides outside the gene matches: 11. The CDR3 is 18 residues long. The germline gives CDR1 SGHRS, CDR2 YFSETQ. CDR3: CASSLLGSGTTTYNEQFF. The CDR3 region has the DNA TGCGCCAGCAGCTTGTTAGGTAGCGGGACGACTACCTACAATGAGCAGTTCTTC. Supplemented by reference TRBV5-1 and TRBJ2-1, the full variable domain reads KAGVTQTPRYLIKTRGQQVTLSCSPISGHRSVSWYQQTPGQGLQFLFEYFSETQRNKGNFPGRFSGRQFSNSRSEMNVSTLELGDSALYLCASSLLGSGTTTYNEQFFGPGTRLTVL.

The V and J genes are TRBV6-1 and TRBJ2-1, with 11 bases lining up with TRBD2. With 3 bases clipped from V and 6 bases from J, the junction kept 16 bases outside the gene matches. CDR1 is MNHNS and CDR2 is SASEGT in the germline V gene. The CDR3 is 19 amino acids. The CDR3 nucleotides read TGTGCCAGCAGTGATGAGGAGGGACTAGCGGAAAGAATGGGCAATGAGCAGTTCTTC. Translating gives CASSDEEGLAERMGNEQFF.